This T cell receptor beta chain emerged from a study of blood T cells in healthy people across ages. Findings and caveats of the study: Unsorted PBMC input precluded a conclusive naive versus antigen-experienced comparison.

Then a second PCR, running roughly 7 to 11 cycles, was carried out with a sample-barcoded 5' primer and a J-beta primer mix. TCRdb independently ran MiXCR on the 5' RACE reads; one entry per CDR3 protein. The sample yields 850,000 to 1,100,000 distinct CDR3 sequences, approximately 38% seen once. The CDR3 extends over 11 amino acids. Trimming shortened V by 3 bases and J by 11 bases, and 10 bases separated the two germline ends. From germline, CDR1 is MGHDK and CDR2 SYGVNS. Worth noting for this clonotype: What it binds is not known.

The source of this sequence is a young man in good health. The specimen was blood. The chain joins TRBV25-1 to TRBJ1-1, with D uncertain. CDR3: CASSEGWNAFF. CDR3 DNA sequence: TGTGCCAGCAGTGAGGGGTGGAATGCTTTCTTT. The full variable domain, in which reference TRBV25-1 and TRBJ1-1 provide the parts outside the CDR3, is EADIYQTPRYLVIGTGKKITLECSQTMGHDKMYWYQQDPGMELHLIHYSYGVNSTEKGDLSSESTVSRIRTEHFPLTLESARPSHTSQYLCASSEGWNAFFGQGTRLTVV.